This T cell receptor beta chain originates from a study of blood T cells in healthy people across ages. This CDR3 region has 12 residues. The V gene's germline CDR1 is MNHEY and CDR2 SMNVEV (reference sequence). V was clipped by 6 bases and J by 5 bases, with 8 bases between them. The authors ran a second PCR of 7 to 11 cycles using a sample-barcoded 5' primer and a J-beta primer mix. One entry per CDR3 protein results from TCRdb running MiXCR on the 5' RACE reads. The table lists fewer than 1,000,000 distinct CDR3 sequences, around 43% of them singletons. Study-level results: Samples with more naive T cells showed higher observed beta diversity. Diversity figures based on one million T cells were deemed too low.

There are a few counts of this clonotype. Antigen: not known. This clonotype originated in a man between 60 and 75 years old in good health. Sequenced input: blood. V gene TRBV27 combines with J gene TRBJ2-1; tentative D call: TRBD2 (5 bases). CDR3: CASRRVDNEQFF. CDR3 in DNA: TGTGCCAGCAGGCGGGTGGACAATGAGCAGTTCTTC.